This TCR beta chain originates from a study of regulatory T cells in long-lasting Graves disease. Germline CDR1 reads SEHNR; CDR2 reads FQNEAQ (reference sequence). V lost 4 bases and J 3 bases, leaving 25 bases between the germline ends. The CDR3 length is 18 residues. The TCR beta library used iRepertoire HTBI primers with Arm-PCR amplification of CDR3. TCRdb redid the calling of the multiplex PCR reads with MiXCR, one entry per CDR3 protein. Of hundreds of thousands of distinct CDR3 sequences listed, around 15% were seen once; the top ten hold around 18%. Time point: newly diagnosed GD, antithyroid drugs for less than 3 months. RNA extracted from PBMCs served as the sequencing template. This same sample was also taken into another study, of T cells in Graves' hyperthyroidism and ophthalmopathy.

The clonotype comes from a woman between 25 and 40 years old with Graves disease. The chain joins TRBV7-9 to TRBJ2-7, with D possibly being TRBD1 (7 bases). Sequencing was performed on peripheral blood mononuclear cells (PBMCs), taken at new diagnosis, from a patient treated with antithyroid drugs. CDR3 sequence: CASSSPEWAQGGRYEQYF. In nucleotides, the CDR3 is TGTGCCAGCAGCTCCCCCGAATGGGCGCAGGGGGGTCGCTACGAGCAGTACTTC.